This T cell receptor (beta chain) was found in a study of synovial regulatory T cells in juvenile arthritis. In the study overall: Three patients were therapy-naive; over five received methotrexate alone. The study's findings and limits: Blood Treg cells that were inflammation-associated showed lower TCR diversity than other blood Treg cells. iaTreg cells shared more CDR3 sequences with synovial Tregs than other blood Tregs did.

About this clone itself: Its target is not known.

The data were produced by immunoSEQ multiplex PCR, yet TCRdb's version contains in-frame clones alone and is incomplete. In total, the table holds some 10,000 clones. CDR3 length: 13 residues. Nucleotide data are not available. The germline gives CDR1 SQVTM, CDR2 ANQGSEA. The chain uses TRBV29-1 and TRBJ2-5; TCRdb's D gene call, TRBD2, goes unchecked for lack of DNA. Input material: Treg cells from blood. The sample's subset: remaining (HLA-DR-negative) circulating blood Treg cells. This receptor was taken from a donor aged 2 to 35 with juvenile idiopathic arthritis. The chain's CDR3 is CSAAQGGKETQYF.